These 17 T cell receptor beta chains were all obtained from the same sample, sequenced in a study of CD8 T cells in Susac syndrome. Reverse transcription used about 0.5 to 1 ug RNA and random hexamers. One entry per CDR3 protein results from TCRdb running MiXCR on the immunoSEQ multiplex PCR reads. This sample has about 190,000 distinct CDR3 sequences; about 91% occur once, and the top ten carry roughly 0.087%. Sequenced material: CD4+ T cells from PBMCs. These receptors were obtained from a human donor with Susac syndrome.

The chain links TRBV30 to TRBJ2-2, with D possibly TRBD1 on 6 matching bases. Per the germline V gene, CDR1 is GTSNPN and CDR2 is SVGIG (reference sequence). This CDR3 spans 14 amino acids. Trimming shortened V by 4 bases and J by 0 bases, and 9 bases separated the two germline ends. CDR3 region: CAWKGQANTGELFF. The CDR3 DNA follows: TGTGCCTGGAAGGGACAAGCGAACACCGGGGAGCTGTTTTTT. Full variable domain (remainder filled in from reference TRBV30 and TRBJ2-2): SQTIHQWPATLVQPVGSPLSLECTVEGTSNPNLYWYRQAAGRGLQLLFYSVGIGQISSEVPQNLSASRPQDRQFILSSKKLLLSDSGFYLCAWKGQANTGELFFGEGSRLTVL.

The chain has TRBV28 and TRBJ1-5; weak D call: TRBD1 (6 bases). The CDR3 totals 16 residues. Germline V CDR1 and CDR2: MDHEN, SYDVKM. The ends were cut back, 1 base at V and 3 bases at J, with 13 bases in the middle. The DNA of the CDR3 is TGTGCCAGCAGTTTATTAGTTGGACAGTACAATCAGCCCCAGCATTTT. Encoded protein: CASSLLVGQYNQPQHF.

This clonotype was seen just once. The rearrangement links TRBV3-1 to TRBJ2-7; possible D gene TRBD2, 6 bases. Per the germline V gene, CDR1 is LGHDT and CDR2 is YNNKEL (reference sequence). The ends were cut back, 1 base at V and 6 bases at J, with 19 bases in the middle. The CDR3 contains 16 residues. The CDR3 loop reads CASSQAGTSFLAEQYF. In DNA form, the CDR3 reads TGTGCCAGCAGCCAAGCCGGGACTTCATTCTTGGCCGAGCAGTACTTC.

This chain connects TRBV30 to TRBJ2-7; 7 bases line up with TRBD1. There are 12 residues in the CDR3. Germline CDR1 GTSNPN, CDR2 SVGIG (reference sequence). V lost 2 bases, J lost 4 bases, and 2 bases stayed unmatched. CDR3 nucleotides: TGTGCCTGGAGTCGACAGGGATACGAGCAGTACTTC. This gives the protein CAWSRQGYEQYF. Combining the CDR3 with reference TRBV30 and TRBJ2-7 gives the whole variable domain SQTIHQWPATLVQPVGSPLSLECTVEGTSNPNLYWYRQAAGRGLQLLFYSVGIGQISSEVPQNLSASRPQDRQFILSSKKLLLSDSGFYLCAWSRQGYEQYFGPGTRLTVT.

This clonotype was found once. The chain joins TRBV25-1 to TRBJ2-7; no reliable D call. The CDR3 consists of 11 residues. V lost 1 base, J lost 7 bases, and 5 bases lay in between. CDR1 is MGHDK, CDR2 SYGVNS, per germline. Here the CDR3 reads CASSESGEQYF. CDR3 DNA: TGTGCCAGCAGTGAATCTGGGGAGCAGTACTTC.

This clonotype has just one count. V and J are TRBV12-3 or TRBV12-4 and TRBJ2-7; TRBD2 aligns across 8 bases. With V trimmed by 7 bases and J by 2 bases, 4 bases remained unmatched. This CDR3 is built from 13 residues. CDR3 region: CASNSGGPYEQYF. The CDR3 nucleotides read TGTGCCAGCAACTCGGGGGGGCCCTACGAGCAGTACTTC.

This chain links TRBV18 with TRBJ1-3, with 7 positions matching TRBD1. This CDR3 region has 18 residues. V was clipped by 3 bases and J by 0 bases; unmatched bases: 11. Germline V CDR1 and CDR2: KGHSH, LQKENI. The CDR3 bases are TGTGCCAGCTCACCTTACGCCCATACAGGGGACTCTGGAAACACCATATATTTT. As protein: CASSPYAHTGDSGNTIYF.

The V and J genes are TRBV6-1 and TRBJ2-5; 8 bases are a match to TRBD2. V was clipped by 1 base and J by 4 bases; unmatched bases: 11. The CDR3 has 17 amino acids. In germline, CDR1 is MNHNS, CDR2 SASEGT. The CDR3 sequence: CASSEGNLAGRGETQYF. The CDR3 DNA sequence: TGTGCCAGCAGTGAAGGAAACTTAGCGGGGCGTGGAGAGACCCAGTACTTC.

This sequence joins TRBV10-3 and TRBJ1-6, with D uncertain. The ends were cut back, 0 bases at V and 9 bases at J, with 12 bases in the middle. There are 15 residues in the CDR3. Germline V gene lookup returns CDR1 ENHRY and CDR2 SYGVKD. CDR3: CAISESKGKISPLHF. The DNA for the CDR3 is TGTGCCATCAGTGAGTCTAAGGGTAAAATTTCACCCCTCCACTTT.

The V gene is TRBV10-3, the J gene TRBJ2-7, with 13 bases identical to TRBD2. Germline lookup yields CDR1 ENHRY and CDR2 SYGVKD. The trim removed 2 bases at V and 5 bases at J, leaving 15 bases unmatched. This CDR3 has 19 amino acids. The CDR3 is CAISEGGRQGLAGRNEQYF. CDR3 nucleotides: TGTGCCATCAGTGAGGGGGGGAGACAGGGACTAGCGGGAAGGAACGAGCAGTACTTC.

The V gene is TRBV11-2, the J gene TRBJ2-1; weak D call: TRBD1 (5 bases). V shed 5 bases and J shed 4 bases, with 15 bases lying between them. In germline, CDR1 is SGHAT, CDR2 FQNNGV. The CDR3 consists of 15 residues. The CDR3 sequence: CASSTRPDRYNEQFF. CDR3 DNA sequence: TGTGCCAGCAGCACACGACCTGACAGATACAATGAGCAGTTCTTC.

The chain joins TRBV24-1 to TRBJ1-1, with D tentatively TRBD1 (5 bases). Germline V gene sequence: CDR1 KGHDR, CDR2 SFDVKD. The CDR3 length is 13 residues. V was shortened by 10 bases and J by 1 base, with 12 bases between the two germline ends. CDR3 loop: CATASGSNTEAFF. The CDR3 DNA sequence: TGTGCCACAGCCTCAGGGTCGAACACTGAAGCTTTCTTT.

CDR3 sequence: CASSQRQKGLAGGWADTQYF. The CDR3, as DNA: TGTGCCAGCAGCCAACGCCAAAAGGGACTAGCGGGAGGGTGGGCAGATACGCAGTATTTT. The V and J genes are TRBV11-2 and TRBJ2-3; 16 bases align to TRBD2. Germline V gene data show CDR1 as SGHAT and CDR2 as FQNNGV. V gave up 5 bases and J gave up 4 bases; unmatched junction bases: 15. The CDR3 consists of 20 residues. Full variable domain (remainder filled in from reference TRBV11-2 and TRBJ2-3): EAGVAQSPRYKIIEKRQSVAFWCNPISGHATLYWYQQILGQGPKLLIQFQNNGVVDDSQLPKDRFSAERLKGVDSTLKIQPAKLEDSAVYLCASSQRQKGLAGGWADTQYFGPGTRLTVL.

The chain is built from TRBV6-6 and TRBJ1-2; TRBD1 might be the D (5 bases). Germline V gene sequence: CDR1 MNHNY, CDR2 SVGAGI (reference sequence). The V gene lost 2 bases and the J gene lost 6 bases, with 13 bases spanning the gap. The CDR3 consists of 14 residues. The CDR3 DNA reads as TGTGCCAGCAGTTACCCAGACAGCTCCGATGGCTACACCTTC. This sequence encodes CASSYPDSSDGYTF.

This chain links TRBV7-9 with TRBJ2-5; 12 nucleotides match TRBD2. With 4 bases clipped from V and 5 bases from J, the junction kept 5 bases outside the gene matches. Germline V CDR1 and CDR2: SEHNR, FQNEAQ (reference sequence). The CDR3 covers 15 residues. The CDR3, as DNA: TGTGCCAGCAGCTCGACTAGCGGGAGTATGGAGACCCAGTACTTC. It translates to CASSSTSGSMETQYF. Full variable domain (rest looked up from reference TRBV7-9 and TRBJ2-5): DTGVSQNPRHKITKRGQNVTFRCDPISEHNRLYWYRQTLGQGPEFLTYFQNEAQLEKSRLLSDRFSAERPKGSFSTLEIQRTEQGDSAMYLCASSSTSGSMETQYFGPGTRLLVL.

The chain has TRBV20-1 and TRBJ1-2, with D possibly being TRBD1 (6 bases). This CDR3 spans 12 amino acids. V was shortened by 7 bases and J by 7 bases, with 16 bases between the two germline ends. CDR1 and CDR2 from the germline V gene are DFQATT and SNEGSKA (reference sequence). In nucleotides, the CDR3 is TGCAGTGAAATGGACAGCTCTTTTGGCTACACCTTC. Protein: CSEMDSSFGYTF.

The rearrangement joins TRBV7-2 to TRBJ1-5, with D unresolved. From germline, CDR1 is SGHTA and CDR2 FQGNSA. Trimming left V 0 bases short and J 0 bases short, with 6 bases between. The CDR3 consists of 15 residues. CDR3 DNA sequence: TGTGCCAGCAGCTTAGCGGCCAGTAGCAATCAGCCCCAGCATTTT. Protein sequence: CASSLAASSNQPQHF.